This T cell receptor beta chain was identified during a study of blood T cell repertoires in COVID-19. Study at large: Donors in the United States, Italy and Spain gave samples during acute or convalescent COVID-19. From T cells, B-cell-depleted T cells, or PBMCs came the material, which was cDNA or gDNA.

As handled by the study authors: Amplification with reference gene primers provided the estimates of nucleated cell counts. Sequencing was performed with immunoSEQ multiplex PCR; in TCRdb, only in-frame clones are kept and a portion is missing. D and trimming were read from the DNA, whereas the V and J calls and clone size are those reported in that table. The sample has more than 60,000 clones; roughly 85% are singletons. This CDR3 is built from 13 residues. V lost 5 bases and J lost 4, with 14 bases in between. Germline CDR1 is GTSNPN and CDR2 is SVGIG (reference sequence). Sequenced: peripheral blood. The source is a human donor in a cohort sampled during active COVID-19. This chain connects TRBV30 to TRBJ1-1; tentatively, D is TRBD1 (5 bases). CDR3: CAWQTQGGTEAFF. CDR3 bases: TGTGCCTGGCAAACTCAGGGAGGCACTGAAGCTTTCTTT.